Listed here are 27 T cell receptor beta chains from one sample, sequenced in a study of beta chain features in type 1 diabetes. Overall study findings and caveats: All four CD4+ subsets from Type 1 diabetes patients carried moderately but significantly shorter TCRB CDR3s.

The isolated RNA, all of it, was reverse transcribed, so expressed TCRB transcripts were what got sequenced. Profiled with immunoSEQ multiplex PCR; TCRdb holds only in-frame clones, not every one. The sample holds roughly 260,000 clones; roughly 21% are singletons and the top ten take about 0.027%. These TCRs' antigens remain unknown. The sequenced sample consisted of naive CD4+ T cells from blood. The receptors originated from a woman between 35 and 50 years old with type 1 diabetes.

V and J are TRBV29-1 and TRBJ1-5; D is ambiguous. CDR3 length equals 13 residues. With 4 bases removed from V and 2 bases from J, the gap between germline ends came to 9 bases. Per germline, CDR1 SQVTM and CDR2 ANQGSEA. This CDR3 is CSVGGAGNQPQHF. The CDR3 DNA reads as TGCAGCGTTGGAGGCGCGGGCAATCAGCCCCAGCATTTT.

This clone was detected only a few times. The chain recombines TRBV11-2 with TRBJ1-1, with D possibly TRBD1 on 6 matching bases. Germline lookup yields CDR1 SGHAT and CDR2 FQNNGV. The CDR3 runs to 13 residues. V was trimmed by 4 bases and J by 3 bases, leaving 9 bases between them. This CDR3 is CASSSQGDTEAFF. The CDR3 region has the DNA TGTGCCAGCAGCTCACAGGGAGACACTGAAGCTTTCTTT.

In this sample, this clone turned up a few times. This CDR3 is also generated by other DNA sequences in the sample. The genes are TRBV28 and TRBJ2-7; no firm D call. V lost 3 bases to trimming and J lost 0 bases, with 9 bases between them. This CDR3 is built from 14 residues. The germline V gene encodes CDR1 MDHEN and CDR2 SYDVKM. The CDR3, as DNA: TGTGCCAGCAGTTTCCCAGGAAGCTCCTACGAGCAGTACTTC. Encoded protein: CASSFPGSSYEQYF. Full variable domain (remainder filled in from reference TRBV28 and TRBJ2-7): DVKVTQSSRYLVKRTGEKVFLECVQDMDHENMFWYRQDPGLGLRLIYFSYDVKMKEKGDIPEGYSVSREKKERFSLILESASTNQTSMYLCASSFPGSSYEQYFGPGTRLTVT.

A few counts support this clone. The genes are TRBV2 and TRBJ2-1; D may be TRBD1 (5 bases). The CDR3 consists of 15 residues. V lost 3 bases, J lost 6 bases, and 15 bases lay in between. CDR1 is SNHLY, CDR2 FYNNEI, per germline. CDR3 coding DNA: TGTGCCAGCAGTGACCCCCCCAACACAGGCAATGAGCAGTTCTTC. The encoded protein is CASSDPPNTGNEQFF.

Here the CDR3 reads CASSVAGEGEQYF. For the CDR3, the DNA is TGTGCCAGCAGCGTAGCAGGGGAAGGCGAGCAGTACTTC. V gene TRBV9 combines with J gene TRBJ2-7; weak D call: TRBD1 (6 bases). Germline V lookup: CDR1 SGDLS, CDR2 YYNGEE. The CDR3 totals 13 residues. Trimming cost V 0 bases and J 6 bases, with 10 bases left between them.

The chain joins TRBV19 to TRBJ2-2; D uncertain. CDR1 is LNHDA, CDR2 SQIVND, per germline (reference sequence). With 5 bases removed from V and 6 bases from J, the gap between germline ends came to 10 bases. This CDR3 is built from 13 residues. The DNA of the CDR3 is TGTGCCAGTAGTGTTGGCGGTGCCGGGGAGCTGTTTTTT. Translated: CASSVGGAGELFF. Combining the CDR3 with reference TRBV19 and TRBJ2-2 gives the whole variable domain DGGITQSPKYLFRKEGQNVTLSCEQNLNHDAMYWYRQDPGQGLRLIYYSQIVNDFQKGDIAEGYSVSREKKESFPLTVTSAQKNPTAFYLCASSVGGAGELFFGEGSRLTVL.

This clone was seen a handful of times. This sequence joins TRBV7-3 and TRBJ2-1; tentative D call: TRBD2 (5 bases). The V gene's germline CDR1 is SGHTA and CDR2 FQGTGA. Trimming took off 4 bases at V and 0 bases at J, with 13 bases between the two ends. This CDR3 region has 16 residues. CDR3 sequence: CASSWKSGSSYNEQFF. Here the CDR3 DNA reads TGTGCCAGCAGCTGGAAGAGCGGAAGCTCCTACAATGAGCAGTTCTTC. Drawing the rest from reference TRBV7-3 and TRBJ2-1, the complete variable domain is GAGVSQTPSNKVTEKGKYVELRCDPISGHTALYWYRQSLGQGPEFLIYFQGTGAADDSGLPNDRFFAVRPEGSVSTLKIQRTERGDSAVYLCASSWKSGSSYNEQFFGPGTRLTVL.

This clone has a handful of counts. The genes are TRBV5-4 and TRBJ2-7; D might be TRBD1 (5 bases). The CDR3 is made up of 13 amino acids. CDR1 and CDR2 (germline): SGHNT, YYREEE (reference sequence). Trimming left V 3 bases short and J 7 bases short, with 14 bases between. CDR3 bases: TGTGCCAGCAGCTACACAGGAGTAGAAGAGCAGTACTTC. It codes for CASSYTGVEEQYF.

The chain employs TRBV6-4 and TRBJ2-1, with no clear D. The CDR3 contains 16 residues. CDR1 MRHNA and CDR2 SNTAGT come from the germline V gene. V was shortened by 3 bases and J by 0 bases, with 12 bases between the two germline ends. The CDR3 here is CASSESAPYSYNEQFF. CDR3 bases: TGTGCCAGCAGTGAATCTGCCCCCTACTCCTACAATGAGCAGTTCTTC.

The table lists this clone with a few counts. This chain uses TRBV6-6 with TRBJ2-7, with TRBD2 matching over 12 bases. The CDR3 length is 15 residues. The trim removed 6 bases at V and 4 bases at J, leaving 7 bases unmatched. The V gene's germline CDR1 is MNHNY and CDR2 SVGAGI (reference sequence). The chain's CDR3 is CASRDPGLAGYEQYF. DNA of the CDR3: TGTGCCAGCAGGGATCCGGGACTAGCGGGTTACGAGCAGTACTTC.

This clone was seen more than once but under ten times. The chain is built from TRBV2 and TRBJ1-1, with TRBD1 identical over 7 bases. This CDR3 has 17 amino acids. Unmatched junction bases numbered 14, after V lost 0 bases and J lost 7 bases. Germline CDR1 is SNHLY and CDR2 is FYNNEI. This chain's CDR3 is CASSEALLYRGLGEAFF. CDR3 DNA sequence: TGTGCCAGCAGTGAAGCGCTTTTGTATAGGGGGCTAGGTGAAGCTTTCTTT.

This chain uses TRBV7-2 with TRBJ1-1; D unclear. V was pared by 0 bases and J by 1 base, with 6 bases between. The germline CDR1 and CDR2 sequences are SGHTA and FQGNSA. CDR3 size: 14 residues. The CDR3 sequence is CASSLALANTEAFF. CDR3 sequence (DNA): TGTGCCAGCAGCTTAGCTTTGGCGAACACTGAAGCTTTCTTT.

The rearrangement joins TRBV28 to TRBJ2-2; 9 bases map to TRBD2. J was trimmed by 1 base and V by 9 bases; bases with no gene match: 6. The CDR3 has 15 residues. Germline CDR1 reads MDHEN; CDR2 reads SYDVKM. The CDR3 DNA is TGTGCCAGTCTGCGGGGGGGAGAGAACACCGGGGAGCTGTTTTTT. As protein: CASLRGGENTGELFF.

In its sample, this clone was seen a few times. The J gene is TRBJ2-3, the V gene TRBV5-1, with a tentative D call TRBD2 (6 bases). Per germline, CDR1 SGHRS and CDR2 YFSETQ. V was shortened by 6 bases and J by 6 bases, with 20 bases between the two germline ends. The CDR3 covers 15 residues. The CDR3 coding sequence is TGCGCCAGCATGATGGAGGGTCTGGAGAGGGATACGCAGTATTTT. The encoded protein is CASMMEGLERDTQYF. The full variable domain, rest sourced from reference TRBV5-1 and TRBJ2-3, is KAGVTQTPRYLIKTRGQQVTLSCSPISGHRSVSWYQQTPGQGLQFLFEYFSETQRNKGNFPGRFSGRQFSNSRSEMNVSTLELGDSALYLCASMMEGLERDTQYFGPGTRLTVL.

This clone was counted between two and nine times. The chain recombines TRBV7-2 with TRBJ2-3, with 7 bases identical to TRBD2. V lost 5 bases to trimming and J lost 1 base; unmatched junction nucleotides: 9. Per the germline V gene, CDR1 is SGHTA and CDR2 is FQGNSA. The CDR3 is made up of 16 amino acids. The CDR3 DNA is TGTGCCAGCAGCGCCCGAGGGAGCGGGGGCACAGATACGCAGTATTTT. Its protein is CASSARGSGGTDTQYF.

This clone turned up a few times. The chain couples TRBV5-1 to TRBJ2-7; 13 positions agree with TRBD2. The CDR3 sequence is 14 residues long. In germline, CDR1 is SGHRS, CDR2 YFSETQ. Unmatched junction bases numbered 3, after V lost 4 bases and J lost 5 bases. DNA of the CDR3: TGCGCCAGCAGCCCGGGGACTAGCGGGAACGAGCAGTACTTC. Protein product: CASSPGTSGNEQYF.

The chain has TRBV5-4 and TRBJ2-3, with 7 bases identical to TRBD2. V shed 7 bases, J shed 4 bases, and the junction held 3 bases outside the gene matches. Looked up from germline, CDR1 is SGHNT and CDR2 is YYREEE (reference sequence). The CDR3 is 12 amino acids. CDR3 in amino acids: CASGRDADTQYF. CDR3 in DNA: TGTGCCAGCGGGAGGGACGCAGATACGCAGTATTTT.

This clone was found a few times. The gene calls are TRBV29-1 and TRBJ2-7; D is perhaps TRBD1 (6 bases). V was shortened by 0 bases and J by 0 bases, with 12 bases between the two germline ends. This CDR3 contains 15 residues. In germline, CDR1 is SQVTM, CDR2 ANQGSEA. As DNA, the CDR3 is TGCAGCGTTGAAGATTCCAGGGGTCCCTCCTACGAGCAGTACTTC. Translated: CSVEDSRGPSYEQYF.

This chain links TRBV7-9 with TRBJ1-2; no clear D. V dropped 5 bases and J dropped 6 bases, with 16 bases sitting between them. Germline assignment: CDR1 SEHNR and CDR2 FQNEAQ (reference sequence). The CDR3 consists of 14 residues. Here the CDR3 DNA reads TGTGCCAGCAGCCCCCTTTGGCAGGCTGATGGCTACACCTTC. Translation gives CASSPLWQADGYTF.

Only a few counts were recorded for this clone. The sample carries other DNA sequences with the same CDR3. V usage is TRBV14 and J usage is TRBJ2-5; no reliable D call. The CDR3 has 13 amino acids. Trimming removed 0 bases at V and 4 bases at J, with 6 bases between. Germline CDR1 SGHDN, CDR2 FVKESK. The CDR3 nucleotides read TGTGCCAGCAGCCAAGACTTGCGAGAGACCCAGTACTTC. This sequence encodes CASSQDLRETQYF.

In its sample, this clone was seen a few times. This chain uses TRBV18 with TRBJ2-3; the match to TRBD2 covers 7 bases. J was trimmed by 4 bases and V by 0 bases; bases with no gene match: 1. CDR1 is KGHSH, CDR2 LQKENI, per germline. This CDR3 is built from 14 residues. The CDR3 bases are TGTGCCAGCTCACCACCGGGAGGGGCAGATACGCAGTATTTT. It is translated as CASSPPGGADTQYF.

Comment on this clone: At one of its ends the junction is not consistent with the germline gene, which may arise from a read error. The rearrangement links TRBV29-1 to TRBJ1-2; 7 nucleotides match TRBD1. Germline values: CDR1 SQVTM, CDR2 ANQGSEA. This CDR3 has 13 residues. The CDR3 loop reads CSVKEGADYGYTF. In DNA form, the CDR3 reads TGCAGCGTTAAAGAGGGGGCCGACTATGGCTACACCTTC.

This clone was detected a few times. The chain joins TRBV7-3 to TRBJ2-1, with TRBD2 matching over 11 bases. V gave up 5 bases and J gave up 15 bases; unmatched junction bases: 6. CDR3 length equals 12 residues. CDR1 is SGHTA and CDR2 is FQGTGA in the germline V gene. CDR3 protein: CASSPSGRNAFF. The CDR3 DNA is TGTGCCAGCAGCCCTAGCGGGAGGAACGCGTTCTTC.

This clone was seen only a few times. The chain carries TRBV4-1 and TRBJ2-5, with D perhaps matching TRBD2 (5 bases). Germline V gene sequence: CDR1 MGHRA, CDR2 YSYEKL. Between the trimmed V and J ends, which lost 4 bases and 2 bases, there was a span of 17 bases. The CDR3 covers 16 residues. The CDR3 DNA follows: TGCGCCAGCAGCCGCCGAGCGGCGAATGGTCAAGAGACCCAGTACTTC. Its translation: CASSRRAANGQETQYF.

This clone was detected a few times. The V call is TRBV5-4, the J call TRBJ2-5; TRBD1 is a possible D gene (5 bases). The V gene's germline CDR1 is SGHNT and CDR2 YYREEE (reference sequence). The length of the CDR3 is 14 residues. The V end lost 0 bases, the J end lost 7 bases, and 13 bases lay between the germline ends. CDR3 region: CASSLGKVRGTQYF. The CDR3, as DNA: TGTGCCAGCAGCTTGGGAAAGGTTAGGGGGACCCAGTACTTC.

This clone was observed a handful of times. This chain connects TRBV15 to TRBJ2-7; D possibly corresponds to TRBD1 (6 bases). CDR1 is LNHNV, CDR2 YYDKDF, per germline (reference sequence). The CDR3 sequence is 14 residues long. The V end was cut by 0 bases, the J end by 3 bases, with 9 bases between. The CDR3 region has the DNA TGTGCCACCAGCAGAGATCAAGGGGGCTACGAGCAGTACTTC. This translates into CATSRDQGGYEQYF.

There are a few counts of this clone. The chain recombines TRBV5-6 with TRBJ2-3; D is ambiguous. CDR3 size: 14 residues. The germline V gene has CDR1 SGHDT and CDR2 YYEEEE. V was cut by 0 bases and J by 0 bases, with 5 bases left in between. The CDR3 loop reads CASSLDWSTDTQYF. The CDR3 DNA sequence: TGTGCCAGCAGCTTGGACTGGAGCACAGATACGCAGTATTTT.